What follows are 22 T cell receptor beta chains derived from one specimen sequenced in a study of T cell changes during pregnancy in multiple sclerosis. Clones were sequenced by immunoSEQ multiplex PCR, and TCRdb holds only the in-frame ones, with some missing. This sample has over 35,000 clones; about 85% occur once, and the top ten carry around 1%. Sequencing used CD4+ T cells from peripheral blood mononuclear cells, obtained after pregnancy. These receptor sequences come from a female donor with multiple sclerosis, enrolled in a pregnancy study.

The chain joins TRBV30 to TRBJ2-7, with D possibly being TRBD1 (5 bases). Germline CDR1 is GTSNPN and CDR2 is SVGIG (reference sequence). The CDR3 has 14 residues. V shed 2 bases and J shed 8 bases, with 19 bases lying between them. The CDR3 loop is CAWSYTGENEKQYF. The CDR3 DNA follows: TGTGCCTGGAGTTACACAGGCGAAAACGAGAAGCAGTACTTC.

The rearrangement links TRBV13 to TRBJ1-1; the match to TRBD1 covers 7 bases. After removal of 4 bases from V and 0 bases from J, the junction contained 5 bases not matched to a gene. CDR3 size: 15 residues. Germline V gene lookup returns CDR1 PRHDT and CDR2 FYEKMQ (reference sequence). The CDR3 coding sequence is TGTGCCAGCAGCTCCGGGACAGACTTGAACACTGAAGCTTTCTTT. Its protein product is CASSSGTDLNTEAFF. The variable domain in full, completed from reference TRBV13 and TRBJ1-1, reads AAGVIQSPRHLIKEKRETATLKCYPIPRHDTVYWYQQGPGQDPQFLISFYEKMQSDKGSIPDRFSAQQFSDYHSELNMSSLELGDSALYFCASSSGTDLNTEAFFGQGTRLTVV.

The rearrangement uses TRBV7-2 and TRBJ2-1; 8 nucleotides agree with TRBD1. The germline V gene has CDR1 SGHTA and CDR2 FQGNSA. This CDR3 is built from 11 residues. J was trimmed by 15 bases and V by 4 bases; bases with no gene match: 5. CDR3 nucleotides: TGTGCCAGCAGCTGGTCAGGGGGCGGGTTCTTC. Its protein product is CASSWSGGGFF.

V is TRBV27 and J is TRBJ2-5, with D possibly being TRBD1 (5 bases). There are 11 residues in the CDR3. Between the trimmed V and J ends, which lost 8 bases and 3 bases, there was a span of 7 bases. Germline V gene data show CDR1 as MNHEY and CDR2 as SMNVEV (reference sequence). The CDR3 coding sequence is TGTGCCAGCGGCAGGGAAGAGACCCAGTACTTC. Encoded protein: CASGREETQYF.

This chain joins TRBV6-5 and TRBJ2-1, with 8 bases identical to TRBD1. With 7 bases clipped from V and 2 bases from J, the junction kept 7 bases outside the gene matches. The CDR3 spans 15 residues. Germline lookup yields CDR1 MNHEY and CDR2 SVGAGI. For the CDR3, the DNA is TGTGCCAGCACCCACAGGGGGATTACCTACAATGAGCAGTTCTTC. Its protein product is CASTHRGITYNEQFF.

This clone is a singleton in its sample. V usage is TRBV18 and J usage is TRBJ2-3; D gene ambiguous. Germline values: CDR1 KGHSH, CDR2 LQKENI. The V end lost 0 bases, the J end lost 4 bases, and 5 bases lay between the germline ends. The CDR3 loop spans 13 amino acids. The CDR3 spells CASSPPSSDTQYF. In nucleotides, the CDR3 is TGTGCCAGCTCACCACCGAGTTCAGATACGCAGTATTTT.

V and J are TRBV5-5 and TRBJ1-6, with 7 bases fitting TRBD1. The CDR3 sequence is 16 residues long. Germline loops: CDR1 SGHKS, CDR2 YYEKEE (reference sequence). The V gene end was trimmed by 3 bases and the J gene end by 6 bases; junction bases not matched to a gene: 9. CDR3: CASSSTGNPLNSPLHF. CDR3 DNA: TGTGCCAGCAGCTCGACAGGGAATCCTCTTAATTCACCCCTCCACTTT.

The J gene is TRBJ1-2, the V gene TRBV5-4; D perhaps matches TRBD1 (5 bases). CDR3 length: 12 amino acids. Germline CDR1 reads SGHNT; CDR2 reads YYREEE (reference sequence). The V gene lost 0 bases and the J gene lost 8 bases, with 8 bases spanning the gap. The CDR3 loop is CASSLAGQGYTF. The CDR3 nucleotides read TGTGCCAGCAGCTTGGCAGGGCAAGGCTACACCTTC.

The chain joins TRBV14 to TRBJ2-5; the match to TRBD1 covers 9 bases. Germline CDR1 reads SGHDN; CDR2 reads FVKESK. This CDR3 contains 15 residues. Losses at the gene ends were 4 bases for V and 3 bases for J; bases not matched to a gene: 6. CDR3 protein: CASSPLGQGKETQYF. CDR3 bases: TGTGCCAGCAGCCCCCTTGGACAGGGGAAAGAGACCCAGTACTTC.

The chain carries TRBV28 and TRBJ1-2, with D maybe TRBD1 (5 bases). CDR3 size: 12 residues. V was pared by 6 bases and J by 4 bases, with 9 bases between. The germline V gene encodes CDR1 MDHEN and CDR2 SYDVKM. CDR3: CASRPGFYGYTF. CDR3 sequence (DNA): TGTGCCAGCAGACCAGGGTTCTATGGCTACACCTTC.

V is TRBV2 and J is TRBJ2-4, with TRBD1 as a possible D gene (5 bases). The V end was cut by 7 bases, the J end by 0 bases, with 10 bases between. CDR3 length equals 14 residues. CDR1 and CDR2 (germline): SNHLY, FYNNEI. CDR3 sequence reads: CASTGGAAKNIQYF. The CDR3 DNA sequence: TGTGCCAGCACAGGTGGGGCAGCCAAAAACATTCAGTACTTC.

This chain joins TRBV7-6 and TRBJ2-1; D gene unclear. Germline V CDR1 and CDR2: SGHVS, FNYEAQ. This CDR3 has 15 amino acids. V lost 5 bases and J 2 bases, leaving 13 bases between the germline ends. The CDR3, as DNA: TGTGCCAGCAGCGCTTCTAACCCACCCTACAATGAGCAGTTCTTC. Protein product: CASSASNPPYNEQFF.

The chain links TRBV2 to TRBJ2-2; D is uncertain. The CDR3 runs to 13 residues. The germline V gene encodes CDR1 SNHLY and CDR2 FYNNEI. V lost 2 bases and J lost 6, with 7 bases in between. The CDR3 bases are TGTGCCAGCAGTGAAAATCGGGCCGGGGAGCTGTTTTTT. It encodes CASSENRAGELFF.

This chain uses TRBV7-2 with TRBJ2-5; 11 bases are a match to TRBD2. This CDR3 is built from 16 residues. Germline V gene sequence: CDR1 SGHTA, CDR2 FQGNSA. Trimming at V came to 3 bases and at J to 0 bases, leaving 3 bases not matched to a gene. This chain's CDR3 is CASSFTSGGYQETQYF. CDR3 sequence (DNA): TGTGCCAGCAGCTTTACTAGCGGGGGTTACCAAGAGACCCAGTACTTC.

The V gene is TRBV28, the J gene TRBJ1-3; 8 bases are shared with TRBD1. From germline, CDR1 is MDHEN and CDR2 SYDVKM. After removal of 7 bases from V and 8 bases from J, the junction contained 7 bases not matched to a gene. This CDR3 is built from 13 residues. CDR3 protein: CASTGTGRDTIYF. The CDR3 nucleotides read TGTGCCAGCACCGGGACAGGTCGAGACACCATATATTTT.

As concerns this clone: Other DNA variants within this sample encode the same CDR3. The J gene is TRBJ1-5, the V gene TRBV2; no clear D gene. V was trimmed by 4 bases and J by 5 bases, leaving 9 bases between them. The germline CDR1 and CDR2 sequences are SNHLY and FYNNEI. The CDR3 has 13 residues. CDR3 amino acids: CASSGQIHQPQHF. The DNA of the CDR3 is TGTGCCAGCAGTGGGCAGATACATCAGCCCCAGCATTTT.

The V and J genes are TRBV19 and TRBJ2-5, with TRBD2 identical over 7 bases. The trim removed 4 bases at V and 1 base at J, leaving 3 bases unmatched. The CDR3 length is 14 residues. The germline CDR1 and CDR2 sequences are LNHDA and SQIVND (reference sequence). In DNA form, the CDR3 reads TGTGCCAGTAGTAAAGCGGGGACCCAAGAGACCCAGTACTTC. Amino acid sequence: CASSKAGTQETQYF.

As DNA, the CDR3 is TGTGCCAGCAGTTCGGGGATTCTGGAAAAACTGTTTTTT. It encodes CASSSGILEKLFF. This chain connects TRBV6-5 to TRBJ1-4, with D uncertain. This CDR3 is 13 amino acids long. Germline CDR1 MNHEY, CDR2 SVGAGI. Trimming pared 4 bases from V and 8 bases from J, leaving 11 bases between.

The genes are TRBV4-3 and TRBJ2-5; D perhaps matches TRBD2 (5 bases). Trimming left V 0 bases short and J 10 bases short, with 15 bases between. There are 14 residues in the CDR3. Germline V gene sequence: CDR1 LGHNA, CDR2 YSLEER. The CDR3, as DNA: TGCGCCAGCAGCCAAGAACTAGTAGGCCTGATCCAGTACTTC. It is translated as CASSQELVGLIQYF.

This sequence joins TRBV5-1 and TRBJ1-2; D call uncertain. Germline CDR1 and CDR2: SGHRS and YFSETQ. Trimming pared 7 bases from V and 4 bases from J, leaving 17 bases between. The CDR3 is 14 residues long. The DNA of the CDR3 is TGCGCCAGCCAACCCGAATATCAGCGCTATGGCTACACCTTC. As protein: CASQPEYQRYGYTF. Using reference TRBV5-1 and TRBJ1-2 for the parts outside the CDR3, the full variable domain is KAGVTQTPRYLIKTRGQQVTLSCSPISGHRSVSWYQQTPGQGLQFLFEYFSETQRNKGNFPGRFSGRQFSNSRSEMNVSTLELGDSALYLCASQPEYQRYGYTFGSGTRLTVV.

The chain is built from TRBV30 and TRBJ1-4, with D maybe TRBD1 (5 bases). The CDR3 runs 15 residues. V shed 6 bases and J shed 2 bases, with 16 bases lying between them. Germline lookup yields CDR1 GTSNPN and CDR2 SVGIG (reference sequence). CDR3 DNA sequence: TGTGCCTGTCGAAGTAGACAGATTACTAATGAAAAACTGTTTTTT. It translates to CACRSRQITNEKLFF. Based on the CDR3 plus reference TRBV30 and TRBJ1-4, the full variable domain is SQTIHQWPATLVQPVGSPLSLECTVEGTSNPNLYWYRQAAGRGLQLLFYSVGIGQISSEVPQNLSASRPQDRQFILSSKKLLLSDSGFYLCACRSRQITNEKLFFGSGTQLSVL.

This sequence joins TRBV7-2 and TRBJ1-6; D gene unclear. Germline V gene lookup returns CDR1 SGHTA and CDR2 FQGNSA. The V and J ends lost 5 bases and 9 bases respectively, with 11 bases between them. The CDR3 sequence is 13 residues long. CDR3 sequence reads: CASSDRVSSPLHF. The CDR3 DNA is TGTGCCAGCAGCGACCGGGTTTCTTCACCCCTCCACTTT.